What follows are 20 T cell receptor beta chains derived from one specimen sequenced in a study of cytomegalovirus exposure and HLA in healthy donors. PCR employed 60 Vbeta and 13 Jbeta primers. Sequenced by immunoSEQ multiplex PCR; TCRdb stores in-frame clones only, minus some. The data show roughly 200,000 clones, 76% seen once. Sample: PBMCs. The receptor set was obtained from a man between 18 and 29 years old in good health and CMV-seronegative.

The chain combines TRBV4-2 with TRBJ2-1; the D gene is possibly TRBD2 (5 bases). The CDR3 runs 17 residues. The V end lost 1 base, the J end lost 0 bases, and 13 bases lay between the germline ends. Germline CDR1 reads LGHNA; CDR2 reads YNFKEQ. CDR3 loop: CASSQGVAGSSYNEQFF. The CDR3 nucleotides are TGTGCCAGCAGCCAAGGAGTTGCGGGTAGCTCCTACAATGAGCAGTTCTTC.

This clone was seen a single time. The chain combines TRBV2 with TRBJ2-7; maybe TRBD1 (5 bases). Trimming took 5 bases from V and 4 from J, leaving 24 bases between them. This CDR3 is 17 amino acids long. Germline loops: CDR1 SNHLY, CDR2 FYNNEI. As DNA, the CDR3 is TGTGCCAGCAGTACCCCCGGACAACCACCCTCTAGTTACGAGCAGTACTTC. Its protein product is CASSTPGQPPSSYEQYF.

A single count supports this clone. The chain carries TRBV6-1 and TRBJ1-1; D is perhaps TRBD1 (5 bases). This CDR3 is 14 amino acids long. Trimming stripped 1 base from V and 10 bases from J, with 16 bases between. Germline-derived CDR1 and CDR2 are MNHNS and SASEGT. The CDR3 region has the DNA TGTGCCAGCAGTGAAGTGGGGCGGGGATCGGGAGCTTTCTTT. It translates to CASSEVGRGSGAFF.

This chain links TRBV18 with TRBJ2-1; 7 nucleotides match TRBD2. The V gene's germline CDR1 is KGHSH and CDR2 LQKENI. This CDR3 spans 17 amino acids. The J segment lost 0 bases and the V segment lost 2 bases, leaving 7 bases of the junction unmatched. This CDR3 reads CASSPFPAGSSYNEQFF. The CDR3 bases are TGTGCCAGCTCACCATTCCCAGCGGGGAGCTCCTACAATGAGCAGTTCTTC. Variable domain in full (rest from reference TRBV18 and TRBJ2-1): NAGVMQNPRHLVRRRGQEARLRCSPMKGHSHVYWYRQLPEEGLKFMVYLQKENIIDESGMPKERFSAEFPKEGPSILRIQQVVRGDSAAYFCASSPFPAGSSYNEQFFGPGTRLTVL.

This chain uses TRBV10-3 with TRBJ2-6; TRBD2 is a possible D gene (5 bases). The V end lost 8 bases, the J end lost 0 bases, and 11 bases lay between the germline ends. The CDR3 loop spans 15 amino acids. Germline CDR1 and CDR2: ENHRY and SYGVKD. The CDR3, as DNA: TGTGCCATCCCCGGACGGGGCTCTGGGGCCAACGTCCTGACTTTC. It codes for CAIPGRGSGANVLTF.

This rearrangement joins TRBV6-1 to TRBJ1-3; TRBD1 matches at 8 bases. CDR3 size: 17 residues. CDR1 and CDR2 (germline): MNHNS, SASEGT. V trimming: 3 bases; J trimming: 2 bases; junction bases outside the gene matches: 9. This CDR3 reads CASSENFSGGTGNTIYF. The DNA for the CDR3 is TGTGCCAGCAGTGAGAATTTCTCAGGGGGCACTGGAAACACCATATATTTT.

This rearrangement joins TRBV29-1 to TRBJ1-4; tentative D call: TRBD1 (5 bases). The CDR3 contains 13 residues. Trimming removed 2 bases at V and 8 bases at J, with 12 bases between. Germline CDR1 and CDR2: SQVTM and ANQGSEA. CDR3 amino acids: CSVESRDGEKLFF. The CDR3 nucleotides read TGCAGCGTTGAATCCAGGGATGGCGAAAAACTGTTTTTT.

V and J are TRBV13 and TRBJ2-7; 7 bases are shared with TRBD1. CDR1 PRHDT and CDR2 FYEKMQ come from the germline V gene (reference sequence). The CDR3 totals 12 residues. The V gene end was trimmed by 9 bases and the J gene end by 2 bases; junction bases not matched to a gene: 4. CDR3 loop: CASGRGTYEQYF. CDR3 sequence (DNA): TGTGCCAGTGGCAGGGGGACCTACGAGCAGTACTTC.

J is TRBJ2-7 and V is TRBV4-1; D perhaps matches TRBD2 (6 bases). The V gene lost 0 bases and the J gene lost 11 bases, with 23 bases spanning the gap. This CDR3 comprises 16 residues. From germline, CDR1 is MGHRA and CDR2 YSYEKL. The CDR3 reads CASSQERSRLGNGEYF. The CDR3, as DNA: TGCGCCAGCAGCCAAGAGAGGTCCAGACTAGGCAACGGGGAGTACTTC.

The rearrangement uses TRBV4-1 and TRBJ2-3; TRBD2 aligns across 13 bases. This CDR3 is 18 amino acids long. The junction had 6 bases not matched to a gene; V was cut back by 2 bases and J by 1 base. Germline CDR1 is MGHRA and CDR2 is YSYEKL. The CDR3 region has the DNA TGCGCCAGCAGCCAACAACTAGCGGGGGGGTATGGCACAGATACGCAGTATTTT. Protein: CASSQQLAGGYGTDTQYF.

V is TRBV9 and J is TRBJ1-3, with D uncertain. With 4 bases removed from V and 7 bases from J, the gap between germline ends came to 21 bases. This CDR3 spans 16 amino acids. Germline CDR1 is SGDLS and CDR2 is YYNGEE. The CDR3 DNA follows: TGTGCCAGCAGCACCTTCGCGGGCGGAAGTCCGAACACCATATATTTT. Translated: CASSTFAGGSPNTIYF. Full variable domain (remainder filled in from reference TRBV9 and TRBJ1-3): DSGVTQTPKHLITATGQRVTLRCSPRSGDLSVYWYQQSLDQGLQFLIQYYNGEERAKGNILERFSAQQFPDLHSELNLSSLELGDSALYFCASSTFAGGSPNTIYFGEGSWLTVV.

The CDR3 sequence: CASSKGRGGYEQFF. The CDR3 DNA sequence: TGTGCCAGCAGTAAAGGCCGGGGGGGGTACGAGCAGTTCTTC. The chain employs TRBV7-3 and TRBJ2-1, with 8 bases fitting TRBD2. The germline V gene encodes CDR1 SGHTA and CDR2 FQGTGA. The CDR3 covers 14 residues. Losses at the gene ends were 6 bases for V and 10 bases for J; bases not matched to a gene: 11.

Here the CDR3 reads CASSQRGGQETQYF. Written as DNA, the CDR3 is TGCGCCAGCAGTCAACGAGGGGGCCAAGAGACCCAGTACTTC. This chain joins TRBV23-1 and TRBJ2-5; D perhaps matches TRBD1 (6 bases). TRBV23-1 is designated an ORF whose function remains uncertain. The CDR3 is 14 residues long. V was shortened by 2 bases and J by 1 base, with 8 bases between the two germline ends.

The gene calls are TRBV7-9 and TRBJ2-1, with D unresolved. Germline assignment: CDR1 SEHNR and CDR2 FQNEAQ (reference sequence). This CDR3 has 13 residues. V lost 1 base, J lost 6 bases, and 7 bases lay in between. The CDR3 DNA is TGTGCCAGCAGCTTAGAAGGCGGCAATGAGCAGTTCTTC. Its protein product is CASSLEGGNEQFF.

This clone was recorded a few times. The rearrangement links TRBV27 to TRBJ1-1, with D possibly matching TRBD1 (6 bases). The CDR3 has 13 amino acids. V was pared by 3 bases and J by 4 bases, with 9 bases between. The germline V gene encodes CDR1 MNHEY and CDR2 SMNVEV (reference sequence). DNA for the CDR3: TGTGCCAGCAGTTTTACAGGGACCACTGAAGCTTTCTTT. It translates to CASSFTGTTEAFF.

This clone has more than one count but fewer than ten. The CDR3 sequence: CATSRFRGQTYEQYF. The CDR3, as DNA: TGTGCCACCAGCAGATTCAGGGGTCAGACCTACGAGCAGTACTTC. The chain uses TRBV15 and TRBJ2-7; the D gene is possibly TRBD1 (6 bases). The CDR3 sequence is 15 residues long. The germline V gene encodes CDR1 LNHNV and CDR2 YYDKDF (reference sequence). Trimming stripped 2 bases from V and 2 bases from J, with 13 bases between.

DNA for the CDR3: TGTGCCAGTGGGGGGACAGGGACAACTAACTATGGCTACACCTTC. It specifies CASGGTGTTNYGYTF. The chain couples TRBV6-1 to TRBJ1-2; 9 bases align to TRBD1. Germline V lookup: CDR1 MNHNS, CDR2 SASEGT. The CDR3 length is 15 residues. V was clipped by 9 bases and J by 0 bases; unmatched bases: 8.

The rearrangement joins TRBV5-4 to TRBJ1-2, with D possibly matching TRBD1 (5 bases). Germline lookup yields CDR1 SGHNT and CDR2 YYREEE (reference sequence). V lost 2 bases, J lost 1 base, and 9 bases lay in between. The CDR3 loop spans 14 amino acids. This CDR3 reads CASSLPGLNYGYTF. The CDR3 DNA reads as TGTGCCAGCAGCTTACCAGGGCTTAACTATGGCTACACCTTC.

This clone was detected once. This chain joins TRBV5-4 and TRBJ2-3, with TRBD2 matching 7 bases. The CDR3 is 16 amino acids. After removal of 3 bases from V and 0 bases from J, the junction contained 7 bases not matched to a gene. CDR1 and CDR2 (germline): SGHNT, YYREEE (reference sequence). This CDR3 is CASSSKLAISTDTQYF. CDR3 nucleotides: TGTGCCAGCAGCTCCAAACTAGCGATTAGCACAGATACGCAGTATTTT.

The gene calls are TRBV7-2 and TRBJ2-7, with 9 bases that match TRBD2. CDR1 is SGHTA and CDR2 is FQGNSA in the germline V gene. This CDR3 spans 17 amino acids. V lost 5 bases to trimming and J lost 6 bases; unmatched junction nucleotides: 17. The CDR3 is CASSRTYGLAGSREQYF. The DNA for the CDR3 is TGTGCCAGCAGCCGCACCTATGGGCTAGCGGGATCCCGCGAGCAGTACTTC.